The clone carrying this T cell receptor (beta chain) was counted only a few times. What it binds is unknown. cDNA synthesis used the whole RNA isolate, giving expressed TCRB sequences. Sequencing used immunoSEQ multiplex PCR; TCRdb keeps in-frame clones, though not all of them. The table has a few hundred thousand clones, under 13% seen once. Unmatched junction bases numbered 6, after V lost 4 bases and J lost 3 bases. In germline, CDR1 is LGHNA, CDR2 YNFKEQ. This CDR3 has 15 residues. This record comes from a study of beta chain features in type 1 diabetes. Overall study: No age, gender or cell yield differences were seen between patients and healthy donors.

Study observations and caveats: Still unanswered here is whether HLA type influences TCRB rearrangement. For patients and controls alike, PCR might favor shorter templates to the same degree. When VDJ junctions were examined, type 1 diabetes patients showed fewer insertions and more deletions. Type 1 diabetes patients had TCRB CDR3s that were shorter (moderately but significantly so) in all four CD4+ subsets.

The chain uses TRBV4-2 and TRBJ2-1; TRBD2 aligns across 7 bases. Material: naive CD4+ T cells from blood. The clonotype comes from a man aged 25-40 years with type 1 diabetes. In DNA, the CDR3 is TGTGCCAGCAGCCTCCCGGAGCGGGGCTACAATGAGCAGTTCTTC. It yields the protein CASSLPERGYNEQFF.